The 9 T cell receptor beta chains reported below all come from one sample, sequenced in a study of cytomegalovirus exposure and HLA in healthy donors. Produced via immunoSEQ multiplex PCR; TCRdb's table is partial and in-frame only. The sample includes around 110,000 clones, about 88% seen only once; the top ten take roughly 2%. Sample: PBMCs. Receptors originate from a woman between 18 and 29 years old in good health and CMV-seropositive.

CDR3 protein: CASSFGQGGVGEKLFF. The CDR3 nucleotides are TGTGCCAGCAGTTTCGGACAGGGCGGGGTAGGTGAAAAACTGTTTTTT. The chain uses TRBV6-6 and TRBJ1-4; 8 bases map to TRBD1. This CDR3 has 16 amino acids. In germline, CDR1 is MNHNY, CDR2 SVGAGI (reference sequence). Trimming cost V 4 bases and J 7 bases; bases outside gene matches: 11.

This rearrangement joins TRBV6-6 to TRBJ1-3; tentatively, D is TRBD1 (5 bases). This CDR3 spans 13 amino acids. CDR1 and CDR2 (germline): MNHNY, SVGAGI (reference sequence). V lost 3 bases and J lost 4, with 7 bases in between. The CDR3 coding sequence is TGTGCCAGCAGTTATAGGGGAGGAAACACCATATATTTT. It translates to CASSYRGGNTIYF.

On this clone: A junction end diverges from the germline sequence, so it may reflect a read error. The CDR3 here is CASSSSTGELFF. DNA of the CDR3: TGTGCTAGCAGCTCCAGCACCGGGGAGCTGTTTTTT. This chain joins TRBV7-7 and TRBJ2-2; D ambiguous. The V gene's germline CDR1 is SSHAT and CDR2 FNYEAQ (reference sequence). This CDR3 region has 12 residues.

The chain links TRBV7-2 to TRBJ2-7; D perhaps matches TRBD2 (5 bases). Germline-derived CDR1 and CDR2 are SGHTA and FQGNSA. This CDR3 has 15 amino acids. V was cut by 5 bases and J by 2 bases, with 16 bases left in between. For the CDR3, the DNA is TGTGCCAGCAGCATAGGGAGATTAAGTCCCTACGAGCAGTACTTC. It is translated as CASSIGRLSPYEQYF.

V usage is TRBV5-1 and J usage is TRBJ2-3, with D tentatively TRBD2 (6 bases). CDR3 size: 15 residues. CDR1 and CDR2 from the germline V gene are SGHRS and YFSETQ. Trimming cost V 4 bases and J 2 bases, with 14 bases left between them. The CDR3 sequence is CASSPAGTHTDTQYF. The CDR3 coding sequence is TGCGCCAGCAGCCCGGCCGGGACTCACACAGATACGCAGTATTTT.

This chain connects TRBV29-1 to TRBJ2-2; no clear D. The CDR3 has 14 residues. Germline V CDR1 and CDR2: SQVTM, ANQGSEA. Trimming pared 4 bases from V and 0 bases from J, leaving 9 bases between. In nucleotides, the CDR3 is TGCAGCGTTGTAGACTCTACGAACACCGGGGAGCTGTTTTTT. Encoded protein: CSVVDSTNTGELFF.

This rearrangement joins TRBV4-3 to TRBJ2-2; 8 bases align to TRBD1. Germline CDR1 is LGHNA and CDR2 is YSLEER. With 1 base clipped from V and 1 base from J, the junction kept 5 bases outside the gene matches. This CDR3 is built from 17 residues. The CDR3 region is CASSQVPDRVNTGELFF. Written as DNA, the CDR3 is TGCGCCAGCAGCCAAGTCCCGGACAGGGTGAACACCGGGGAGCTGTTTTTT.

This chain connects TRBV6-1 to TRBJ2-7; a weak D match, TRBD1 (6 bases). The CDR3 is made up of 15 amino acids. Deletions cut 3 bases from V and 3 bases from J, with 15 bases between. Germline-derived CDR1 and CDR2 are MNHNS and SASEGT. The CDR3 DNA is TGTGCCAGCAGTGAGGTGACCGAAGGGGGCTACGAGCAGTACTTC. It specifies CASSEVTEGGYEQYF.

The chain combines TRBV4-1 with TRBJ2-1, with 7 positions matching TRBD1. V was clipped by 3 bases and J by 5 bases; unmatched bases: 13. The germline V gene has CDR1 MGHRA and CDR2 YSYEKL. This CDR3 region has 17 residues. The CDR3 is CASSHHPRGTADNEQFF. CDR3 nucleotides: TGCGCCAGCAGCCACCACCCTCGAGGGACAGCAGACAATGAGCAGTTCTTC.